This T cell receptor beta chain was captured by sequencing in a study of T cell responses to AZD1222 COVID-19 vaccine. Germline V gene sequence: CDR1 LGHDT, CDR2 YNNKEL (reference sequence). This CDR3 region has 14 residues. Deletions cut 1 base from V and 6 bases from J, with 12 bases between. Generated by immunoSEQ multiplex PCR, the TCRdb table keeps only in-frame clones and is missing some. The sample records 95,000 to 150,000 clones, about 90% being singletons. In regard to this clone: Its antigen remains unknown.

Notes on the study in general: Only five or six AZD1222 recipients tested seropositive at baseline.

V and J are TRBV3-1 (or the pseudogene TRBV3-2) and TRBJ1-1; tentative D call: TRBD1 (5 bases). The material sequenced was peripheral blood, taken on day 0 of AZD1222 vaccination. This sequence originates from an adult in good health. The CDR3, as DNA: TGTGCCAGCAGCCAAGGCGTAGGGGCGGCTGAAGCTTTCTTT. Protein: CASSQGVGAAEAFF.